Included here is one TCR beta chain sequence, with context. Trimming took 7 bases from V and 2 from J, leaving 8 bases between them. The germline V gene encodes CDR1 LNHDA and CDR2 SQIVND (reference sequence). This CDR3 is built from 12 residues. Participants were placed into cohorts based on the clinical history they reported. Cohort 3 recovered donors had two negative PCRs, clearance, or symptom resolution. The sample belongs to a study of blood T cell repertoires in COVID-19. About the research overall: Donors in the United States, Italy and Spain gave samples during acute or convalescent COVID-19. T cells, B-cell-depleted T cells, or PBMCs provided the cDNA or gDNA that served as material.

Profiled with immunoSEQ multiplex PCR; TCRdb holds only in-frame clones, not every one. The sample holds around 280,000 clones, around nine tenths seen once. The sample was PBMCs or T cells enriched from blood (not recorded which). The rearrangement links TRBV19 to TRBJ1-2, with a possible D match to TRBD1 (6 bases). The TCR sequence derives from a woman between 35 and 50 years old who had recovered from COVID-19. CDR3 coding DNA: TGTGCCAGTACCGACAGGAACTATGGCTACACCTTC. It yields the protein CASTDRNYGYTF.